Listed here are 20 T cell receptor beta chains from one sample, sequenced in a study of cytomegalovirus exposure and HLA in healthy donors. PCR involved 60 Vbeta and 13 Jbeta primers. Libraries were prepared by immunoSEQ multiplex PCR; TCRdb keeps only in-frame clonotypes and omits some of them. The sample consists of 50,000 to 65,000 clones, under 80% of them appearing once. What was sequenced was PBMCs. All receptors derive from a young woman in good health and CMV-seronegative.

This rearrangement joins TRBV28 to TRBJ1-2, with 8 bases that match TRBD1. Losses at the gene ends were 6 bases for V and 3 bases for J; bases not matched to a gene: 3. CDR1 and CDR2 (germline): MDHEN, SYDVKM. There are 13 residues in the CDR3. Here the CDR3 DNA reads TGTGCCAGCAGACCACAGGGGGACTATGGCTACACCTTC. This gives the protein CASRPQGDYGYTF.

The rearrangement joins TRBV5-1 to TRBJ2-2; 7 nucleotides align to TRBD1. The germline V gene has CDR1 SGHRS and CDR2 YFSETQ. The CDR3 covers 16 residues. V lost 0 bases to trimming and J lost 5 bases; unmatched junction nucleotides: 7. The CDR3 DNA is TGCGCCAGCAGCTTGGTTGGGACAGCGAGGACCGGGGAGCTGTTTTTT. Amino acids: CASSLVGTARTGELFF.

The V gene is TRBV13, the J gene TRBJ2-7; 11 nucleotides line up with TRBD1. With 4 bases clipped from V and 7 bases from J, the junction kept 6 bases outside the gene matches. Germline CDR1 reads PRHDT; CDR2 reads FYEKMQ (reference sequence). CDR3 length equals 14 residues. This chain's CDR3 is CASSSGQGAGEQYV. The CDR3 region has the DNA TGTGCCAGCAGCTCAGGACAGGGGGCGGGGGAGCAGTACGTC.

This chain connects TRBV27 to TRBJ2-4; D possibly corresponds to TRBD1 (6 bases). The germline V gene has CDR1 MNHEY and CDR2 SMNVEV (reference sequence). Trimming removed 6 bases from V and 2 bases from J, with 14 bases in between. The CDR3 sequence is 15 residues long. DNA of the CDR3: TGTGCCAGCAGCTGGGACATCTTGACCAAAAACATTCAGTACTTC. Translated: CASSWDILTKNIQYF.

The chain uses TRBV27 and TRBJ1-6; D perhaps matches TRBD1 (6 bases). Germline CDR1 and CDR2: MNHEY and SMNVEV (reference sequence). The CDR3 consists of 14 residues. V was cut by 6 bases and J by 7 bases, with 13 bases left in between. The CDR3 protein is CASSLSRGNSPLHF. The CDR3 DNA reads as TGTGCCAGCAGCCTAAGTAGGGGGAATTCACCCCTCCACTTT.

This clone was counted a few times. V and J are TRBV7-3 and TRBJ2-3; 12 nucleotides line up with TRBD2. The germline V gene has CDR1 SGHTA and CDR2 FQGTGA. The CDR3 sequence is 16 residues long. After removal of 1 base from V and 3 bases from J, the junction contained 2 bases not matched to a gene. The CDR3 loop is CASSLNLAGGTDTQYF. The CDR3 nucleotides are TGTGCCAGCAGCTTAAATCTAGCGGGAGGGACAGATACGCAGTATTTT.

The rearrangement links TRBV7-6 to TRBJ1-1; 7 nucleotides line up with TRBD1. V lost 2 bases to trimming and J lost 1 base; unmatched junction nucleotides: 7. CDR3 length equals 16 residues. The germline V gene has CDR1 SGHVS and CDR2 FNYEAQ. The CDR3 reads CASSLSGGVRNTEAFF. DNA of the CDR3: TGTGCCAGCAGCTTATCAGGGGGAGTAAGGAACACTGAAGCTTTCTTT.

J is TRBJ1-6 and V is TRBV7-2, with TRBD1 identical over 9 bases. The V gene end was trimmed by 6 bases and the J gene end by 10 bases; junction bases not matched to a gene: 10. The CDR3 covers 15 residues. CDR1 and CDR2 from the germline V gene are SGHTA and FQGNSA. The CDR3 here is CASSSRRTGDSPLHF. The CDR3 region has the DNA TGTGCCAGCAGTTCCAGGCGGACAGGGGACTCACCCCTCCACTTT.

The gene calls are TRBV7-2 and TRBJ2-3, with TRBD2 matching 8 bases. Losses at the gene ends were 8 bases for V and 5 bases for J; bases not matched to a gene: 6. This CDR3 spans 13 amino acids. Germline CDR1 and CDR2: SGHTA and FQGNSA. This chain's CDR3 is CASGGGIRDTQYF. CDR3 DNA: TGTGCCAGCGGCGGGGGGATACGAGATACGCAGTATTTT.

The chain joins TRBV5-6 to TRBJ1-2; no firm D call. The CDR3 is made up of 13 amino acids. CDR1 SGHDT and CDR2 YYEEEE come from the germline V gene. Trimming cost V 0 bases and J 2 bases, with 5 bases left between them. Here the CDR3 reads CASSLGGNYGYTF. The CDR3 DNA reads TGTGCCAGCAGCTTGGGAGGGAACTATGGCTACACCTTC. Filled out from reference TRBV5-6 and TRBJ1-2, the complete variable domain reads DAGVTQSPTHLIKTRGQQVTLRCSPKSGHDTVSWYQQALGQGPQFIFQYYEEEERQRGNFPDRFSGHQFPNYSSELNVNALLLGDSALYLCASSLGGNYGYTFGSGTRLTVV.

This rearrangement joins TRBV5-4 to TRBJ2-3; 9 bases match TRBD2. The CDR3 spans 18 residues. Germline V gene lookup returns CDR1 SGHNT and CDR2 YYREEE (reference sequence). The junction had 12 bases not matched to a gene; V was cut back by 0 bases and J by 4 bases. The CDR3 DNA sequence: TGTGCCAGCAGCTTGGCCGTTTATGCGGGAGGGCACCCAGATACGCAGTATTTT. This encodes CASSLAVYAGGHPDTQYF.

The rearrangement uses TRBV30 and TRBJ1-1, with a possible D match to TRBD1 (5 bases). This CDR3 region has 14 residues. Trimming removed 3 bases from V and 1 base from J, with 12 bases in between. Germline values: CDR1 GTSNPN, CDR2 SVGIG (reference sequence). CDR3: CAWSRRASNTEAFF. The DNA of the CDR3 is TGTGCCTGGAGCCGCAGGGCTTCGAACACTGAAGCTTTCTTT. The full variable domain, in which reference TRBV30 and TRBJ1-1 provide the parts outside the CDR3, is SQTIHQWPATLVQPVGSPLSLECTVEGTSNPNLYWYRQAAGRGLQLLFYSVGIGQISSEVPQNLSASRPQDRQFILSSKKLLLSDSGFYLCAWSRRASNTEAFFGQGTRLTVV.

The CDR3 region has the DNA TGTGCCAGTAGTATCAGGGATAACACTGAAGCTTTCTTT. Translation gives CASSIRDNTEAFF. This chain connects TRBV19 to TRBJ1-1; D might be TRBD1 (5 bases). The germline V gene has CDR1 LNHDA and CDR2 SQIVND (reference sequence). V shed 3 bases and J shed 2 bases, with 7 bases lying between them. This CDR3 comprises 13 residues. The entire variable domain, with the rest obtained from reference TRBV19 and TRBJ1-1, is as follows: DGGITQSPKYLFRKEGQNVTLSCEQNLNHDAMYWYRQDPGQGLRLIYYSQIVNDFQKGDIAEGYSVSREKKESFPLTVTSAQKNPTAFYLCASSIRDNTEAFFGQGTRLTVV.

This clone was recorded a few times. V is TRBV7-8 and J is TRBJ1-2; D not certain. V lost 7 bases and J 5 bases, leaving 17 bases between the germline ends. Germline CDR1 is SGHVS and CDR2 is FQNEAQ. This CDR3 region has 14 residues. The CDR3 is CASIPDSGSYGYTF. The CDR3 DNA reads TGTGCCAGCATCCCTGATTCGGGTTCATATGGCTACACCTTC.

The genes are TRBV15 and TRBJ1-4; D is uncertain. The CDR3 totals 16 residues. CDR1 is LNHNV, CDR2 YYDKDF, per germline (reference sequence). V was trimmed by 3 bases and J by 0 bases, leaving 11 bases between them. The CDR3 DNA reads TGTGCCACCAGCAGTGGGAGGGCGCCAACTAATGAAAAACTGTTTTTT. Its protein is CATSSGRAPTNEKLFF.

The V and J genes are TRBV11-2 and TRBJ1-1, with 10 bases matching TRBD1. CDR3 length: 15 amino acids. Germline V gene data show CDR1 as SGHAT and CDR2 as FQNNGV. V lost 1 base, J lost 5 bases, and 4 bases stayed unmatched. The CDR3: CASSLAGQGGTEAFF. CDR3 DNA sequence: TGTGCCAGCAGCTTAGCCGGACAGGGGGGGACTGAAGCTTTCTTT.

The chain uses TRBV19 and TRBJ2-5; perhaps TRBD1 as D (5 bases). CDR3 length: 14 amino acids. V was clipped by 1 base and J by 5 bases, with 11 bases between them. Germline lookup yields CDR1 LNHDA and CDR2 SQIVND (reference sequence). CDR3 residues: CASSIGSGPETQYF. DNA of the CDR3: TGTGCCAGTAGTATAGGTTCAGGGCCGGAGACCCAGTACTTC. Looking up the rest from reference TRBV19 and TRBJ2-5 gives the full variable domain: DGGITQSPKYLFRKEGQNVTLSCEQNLNHDAMYWYRQDPGQGLRLIYYSQIVNDFQKGDIAEGYSVSREKKESFPLTVTSAQKNPTAFYLCASSIGSGPETQYFGPGTRLLVL.

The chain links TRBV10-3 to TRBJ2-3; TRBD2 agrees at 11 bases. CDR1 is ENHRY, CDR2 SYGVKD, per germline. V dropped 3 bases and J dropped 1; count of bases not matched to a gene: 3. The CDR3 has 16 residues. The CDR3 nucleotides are TGTGCCATCAGTGACCTTAGCGGGAGGGGCACAGATACGCAGTATTTT. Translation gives CAISDLSGRGTDTQYF.

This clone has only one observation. CDR3 in DNA: TGTGCCAGCAGTGAATTCCTGCAGGCGGGAGAGACCCAGTACTTC. This translates into CASSEFLQAGETQYF. J is TRBJ2-5 and V is TRBV2, with TRBD2 as a possible D gene (5 bases). CDR3 length: 15 amino acids. CDR1 and CDR2 (germline): SNHLY, FYNNEI. The V end lost 2 bases, the J end lost 4 bases, and 14 bases lay between the germline ends.

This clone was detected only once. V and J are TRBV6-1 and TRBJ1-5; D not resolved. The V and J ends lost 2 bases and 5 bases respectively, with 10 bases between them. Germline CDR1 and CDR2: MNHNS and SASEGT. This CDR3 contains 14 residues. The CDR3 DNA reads TGTGCCAGCAGTGAATCCCCAGACTATCAGCCCCAGCATTTT. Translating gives CASSESPDYQPQHF.